A selection of T cell receptor beta chains follows, all from one sample in a study of blood T cell repertoires in COVID-19. The data were produced by immunoSEQ multiplex PCR, yet TCRdb's version contains in-frame clones alone and is incomplete. The data show about 89,000 clones, roughly 87% seen once. Sequencing was performed on peripheral blood. All receptors derive from a male donor with acute or convalescent COVID-19. Each CDR3 is given without its conserved first and last residue. Each record gives: CDR3 protein, V gene, J gene, clone size. Clone size is not always given. Where it is, it says once, few, many or a class for expanded clones.

ASSQRLLGNTEAF	TRBV6-5	TRBJ1-1	NA
ASSSVTTSLNTEAF	TRBV19	TRBJ1-1	few
ASSLVRESLNTEAF	TRBV11-2	TRBJ1-1	NA
ASSHRDRAANTEAF	TRBV19	TRBJ1-1	NA
ASRGQGANTGELF	TRBV19	TRBJ2-2	NA
ASSIARGLDNQPQH	TRBV19	TRBJ1-5	NA
ASRGGQGDSPLH	TRBV6-5	TRBJ1-6	NA
ASSQVGTTNEKLF	TRBV4-1	TRBJ1-4	NA
ASTRTPTDYEQY	TRBV5-5	TRBJ2-7	NA
ASSISQGATGANVLT	TRBV19	TRBJ2-6	NA
ASSENRGNYGYT	TRBV4-1	TRBJ1-2	NA
ASSQDRVGTGGDEQY	TRBV3-1/TRBV3-2	TRBJ2-7	once
ASSRGEGAEAF	TRBV3-1/TRBV3-2	TRBJ1-1	NA
SASPGQGAFEKLF	TRBV20-1	TRBJ1-4	NA
ASSLAPGALYGYT	TRBV7-6	TRBJ1-2	NA
ASSDLGQGHGYT	TRBV6-2/TRBV6-3	TRBJ1-2	NA
ASSTGGNYGYT	TRBV19	TRBJ1-2	NA
ASSLPGLAGVAGELF	TRBV7-2	TRBJ2-2	NA
ASSLTGAGFDEQF	TRBV6-5	TRBJ2-1	NA